What follows is one T cell receptor beta chain and its context. The CDR3 runs 11 residues. The V and J ends lost 8 bases and 7 bases, in that order; junction bases with no gene match: 2. Germline lookup yields CDR1 MNHEY and CDR2 SVGAGI. These data are taken from a study of T cells after yellow fever vaccination. MiXCR was run by TCRdb on the 5' RACE reads, yielding one entry per CDR3 protein. Seen here are 350,000 to 450,000 distinct CDR3 sequences, roughly a sixth observed once, and the top ten hold 18%. This chain uses TRBV6-5 with TRBJ1-2; 9 bases agree with TRBD1. This TCR was recovered from a man between 18 and 35 years old who received the YFV17D yellow fever vaccine. The material sequenced was PBMCs, taken before the yellow fever booster vaccination. Here the CDR3 DNA reads TGTGCCAGCTCGACAGGGGGTGGCTACACCTTC. Amino acids: CASSTGGGYTF.